Sequencing of this T cell receptor (beta chain) was carried out in a study of T cells in women clearing cervical HPV infection. Across the study: For cases, blood was sampled a median about 160 days after lesion detection, interquartile range roughly 90 to 230 days. General study findings and limits: Combining TCR richness with V gene abundances gave approximately 0.84 AUC. TRBV6-7 abundance was lower in cases than controls (roughly 0.11% versus 0.16%). CIN3+ cases had significantly higher TCR repertoire richness than controls, but evenness did not differ.

Sequencing used immunoSEQ multiplex PCR; TCRdb keeps in-frame clones, though not all of them. The data include over 25,000 clones; the top ten clones carry roughly 17%. Per the germline V gene, CDR1 is LNHDA and CDR2 is SQIVND (reference sequence). J was trimmed by 0 bases and V by 5 bases; bases with no gene match: 6. This CDR3 is 15 amino acids long. To note about this clone: Its antigen is still unknown. The read ends 3 residues before the CDR3 terminus; that terminus is restored from the germline J gene.

The sequencing sample was made of blood buffy coat. The TCR comes from a woman aged 18-70 years with a cervical HPV16 infection that either progressed to CIN3+ or cleared (not recorded which). The chain is built from TRBV19 and TRBJ2-7, with 8 bases fitting TRBD1. The CDR3 here is CASSPRDRSSYEQYF. The covered CDR3 bases are TGTGCCAGTAGTCCCCGGGACAGGAGCTCCTACGAG.